This TCR beta chain was retrieved from a study of T cell responses to AZD1222 COVID-19 vaccine. Trimming removed 4 bases at V and 9 bases at J, with 8 bases between. Germline loops: CDR1 MNHEY, CDR2 SVGAGI. This CDR3 region has 11 residues. The repertoire was sequenced with immunoSEQ multiplex PCR; TCRdb's copy has only in-frame clones and lacks some. The sample includes around 99,000 clones, roughly 87% seen only once; the top ten take around 4.8%. This sample comprised peripheral blood, obtained on day 0 of AZD1222 vaccination. V gene TRBV6-5 combines with J gene TRBJ2-3; D unresolved. The receptor was derived from an adult in good health. CDR3 protein: CASSSEITQYF. CDR3 nucleotides: TGTGCCAGCAGTTCCGAAATAACGCAGTATTTT.